Listed here are 5 T cell receptor beta chains from one sample, sequenced in a study of T-cell memory formation after mild COVID-19. TCRdb used MiXCR to reprocess the 5' RACE reads, holding one entry per CDR3 protein. The table records roughly 300,000 distinct CDR3 sequences, around 15% of them present only once. Material for sequencing was PBMCs or a T cell subset sorted from them (not recorded which). The receptors come from a man aged 18 to 30 who had mild COVID-19 (a few samples of this study predate the infection). Cell type and time point are not known.

This clonotype was picked up a small number of times. The CDR3 bases are TGTGCCAGCAGCACAGGACACGAGCAGTTCTTC. It yields the protein CASSTGHEQFF. V is TRBV7-9 and J is TRBJ2-1, with D maybe TRBD1 (5 bases). Per germline, CDR1 SEHNR and CDR2 FQNEAQ (reference sequence). V was shortened by 5 bases and J by 10 bases, with 9 bases between the two germline ends. This CDR3 has 11 amino acids.

This clonotype was counted between two and nine times. The rearrangement uses TRBV7-9 and TRBJ2-5, with TRBD1 matching over 8 bases. The CDR3 length is 16 residues. Per the germline V gene, CDR1 is SEHNR and CDR2 is FQNEAQ (reference sequence). Trimming removed 1 base from V and 4 bases from J; junction bases left unmatched: 8. The CDR3 loop reads CASSLVRFTGGETQYF. In DNA, the CDR3 is TGTGCCAGCAGCTTAGTCCGGTTTACAGGGGGAGAGACCCAGTACTTC.

This clonotype appeared a few times. V and J are TRBV6-2 or TRBV6-3 and TRBJ2-3; either TRBD1 or TRBD2 may supply D (6 bases each). The V gene's germline CDR1 is MNHEY and CDR2 SVGEGT. This CDR3 contains 16 residues. Trimming stripped 4 bases from V and 5 bases from J, with 19 bases between. In nucleotides, the CDR3 is TGTGCCAGCAGTTTAGTCGCACGGGGGCCGGGAGATACGCAGTATTTT. This translates into CASSLVARGPGDTQYF.

This clonotype was observed a handful of times. V gene TRBV7-9 combines with J gene TRBJ2-1; TRBD2 matches 13 bases. The length of the CDR3 is 18 residues. Unmatched junction bases numbered 13, after V lost 2 bases and J lost 9 bases. CDR1 and CDR2 (germline): SEHNR, FQNEAQ (reference sequence). CDR3 in DNA: TGTGCCAGCAGCTTACAGGAGGGCGGACTAGCGGGGGAAAGTGAGCAGTTCTTC. Protein sequence: CASSLQEGGLAGESEQFF.

This clonotype was counted a few times. This chain joins TRBV18 and TRBJ2-5, with 7 bases matching TRBD1. Germline-derived CDR1 and CDR2 are KGHSH and LQKENI. The CDR3 is made up of 14 amino acids. J lost 5 bases, V lost 3 bases, and 6 bases had no gene match. CDR3 nucleotides: TGTGCCAGCTCACCCGACAGGGTGATCGAGACCCAGTACTTC. Amino acid sequence: CASSPDRVIETQYF.